These 16 T cell receptor beta chains were all obtained from the same sample, sequenced in a study of T cell responses to AZD1222 COVID-19 vaccine. Sequenced by immunoSEQ multiplex PCR; TCRdb stores in-frame clones only, minus some. This sample has more than 95,000 clones, with around 90% found just once. The input for sequencing was peripheral blood, taken on day 0 of AZD1222 vaccination. The receptors shown here come from an adult in good health.

V and J are TRBV2 and TRBJ2-1; no firm D call. This CDR3 has 11 amino acids. Trimming took 1 base from V and 9 from J, leaving 4 bases between them. Germline assignment: CDR1 SNHLY and CDR2 FYNNEI. CDR3 bases: TGTGCCAGCAGTGAAGTGTCTGAGCAGTTCTTC. Its protein product is CASSEVSEQFF.

This sequence joins TRBV4-3 and TRBJ1-1, with 10 positions matching TRBD1. This CDR3 has 14 residues. V trimming: 3 bases; J trimming: 8 bases; junction bases outside the gene matches: 6. Germline V gene lookup returns CDR1 LGHNA and CDR2 YSLEER. The CDR3 region has the DNA TGCGCCAGCAGCCAGACAGGGGGCAGAGCGGAAGCTTTCTTT. Its protein is CASSQTGGRAEAFF.

The CDR3 sequence: CASSQQSSSYNEQFF. The DNA for the CDR3 is TGTGCCAGCAGTCAACAGTCCAGCTCCTACAATGAGCAGTTCTTC. The V call is TRBV27, the J call TRBJ2-1, with no clear D. The V and J ends lost 5 bases and 0 bases respectively, with 11 bases between them. Germline lookup yields CDR1 MNHEY and CDR2 SMNVEV (reference sequence). CDR3 length equals 15 residues.

This chain uses TRBV29-1 with TRBJ2-7; D might be TRBD2 (7 bases). The CDR3 extends over 13 amino acids. Germline V gives CDR1 SQVTM, CDR2 ANQGSEA. Trimming pared 4 bases from V and 7 bases from J, leaving 17 bases between. The CDR3 loop is CSVVDGGLGEQYF. CDR3 in DNA: TGCAGCGTTGTAGACGGGGGGCTAGGAGAGCAGTACTTC.

The chain links TRBV27 to TRBJ1-5; D is unclear. There are 13 residues in the CDR3. In germline, CDR1 is MNHEY, CDR2 SMNVEV (reference sequence). Between the trimmed V and J ends, which lost 2 bases and 6 bases, there was a span of 8 bases. In DNA, the CDR3 is TGTGCCAGCAGTTTACGGTGGTTTCAGCCCCAGCATTTT. Residues: CASSLRWFQPQHF.

The chain links TRBV29-1 to TRBJ2-5; TRBD1 agrees at 10 bases. The germline CDR1 and CDR2 sequences are SQVTM and ANQGSEA. The CDR3 contains 13 residues. The V and J ends lost 4 bases and 5 bases, in that order; junction bases with no gene match: 4. CDR3 sequence: CSVGTGGYETQYF. Here the CDR3 DNA reads TGCAGCGTTGGGACAGGGGGATATGAGACCCAGTACTTC.

The chain carries TRBV6-6 and TRBJ2-1; 8 bases map to TRBD2. The germline V gene encodes CDR1 MNHNY and CDR2 SVGAGI (reference sequence). The CDR3 sequence is 16 residues long. J was trimmed by 7 bases and V by 4 bases; bases with no gene match: 12. The CDR3 is CASSSFPGGAWNEQFF. In nucleotides, the CDR3 is TGTGCCAGCAGTTCCTTTCCCGGGGGGGCTTGGAATGAGCAGTTCTTC.

The chain couples TRBV6-5 to TRBJ1-1; D perhaps matches TRBD1 (5 bases). Between the trimmed V and J ends, which lost 6 bases and 4 bases, there was a span of 12 bases. The CDR3 is 13 amino acids. Germline V gene data show CDR1 as MNHEY and CDR2 as SVGAGI. CDR3 loop: CASSPQGGTEAFF. For the CDR3, the DNA is TGTGCCAGCAGCCCCCAGGGTGGCACTGAAGCTTTCTTT.

J is TRBJ2-1 and V is TRBV7-3, with 7 bases that match TRBD2. This CDR3 comprises 15 residues. V shed 0 bases and J 3 bases; nucleotides not matched to a gene: 2. Per germline, CDR1 SGHTA and CDR2 FQGTGA. The CDR3: CASSLTASGYNEQFF. The CDR3 nucleotides are TGTGCCAGCAGCTTAACAGCTAGCGGCTACAATGAGCAGTTCTTC.

This chain joins TRBV29-1 and TRBJ1-1; D not resolved. CDR3 length equals 14 residues. The V gene lost 5 bases and the J gene lost 0 bases, with 13 bases spanning the gap. The germline CDR1 and CDR2 sequences are SQVTM and ANQGSEA. The CDR3 DNA is TGCAGCGTTTCGACTGGGAGTATGAACACTGAAGCTTTCTTT. Translating gives CSVSTGSMNTEAFF.

The chain employs TRBV24-1 and TRBJ2-3; D perhaps matches TRBD2 (5 bases). Trimming stripped 1 base from V and 2 bases from J, with 9 bases between. Germline V gene sequence: CDR1 KGHDR, CDR2 SFDVKD. CDR3 length: 15 residues. The CDR3 sequence: CATSDLGLTTDTQYF. The CDR3 DNA is TGTGCCACCAGTGATTTAGGACTCACCACAGATACGCAGTATTTT.

V gene TRBV4-1 combines with J gene TRBJ1-2; D is possibly TRBD1 (5 bases). V lost 1 base and J lost 4, with 7 bases in between. The CDR3 loop spans 13 amino acids. Per the germline V gene, CDR1 is MGHRA and CDR2 is YSYEKL. The CDR3 DNA reads TGCGCCAGCAGCCAAGGGGGGGGCTATGGCTACACCTTC. This translates into CASSQGGGYGYTF.

This clone showed up just once. The rearrangement uses TRBV5-1 and TRBJ2-3, with TRBD2 identical over 12 bases. Germline CDR1 is SGHRS and CDR2 is YFSETQ. Trimming at V came to 4 bases and at J to 5 bases, leaving 8 bases not matched to a gene. There are 16 residues in the CDR3. The CDR3 region is CASSLSPSGGEDTQYF. CDR3 nucleotides: TGCGCCAGCAGCCTCTCTCCTAGCGGGGGGGAAGATACGCAGTATTTT.

The chain links TRBV5-1 to TRBJ1-4; D perhaps matches TRBD1 (5 bases). Trimming stripped 5 bases from V and 0 bases from J, with 14 bases between. CDR1 is SGHRS and CDR2 is YFSETQ in the germline V gene. This CDR3 region has 16 residues. In DNA, the CDR3 is TGCGCCAGCAGGTACGGGACGTTGGCAACTAATGAAAAACTGTTTTTT. This sequence encodes CASRYGTLATNEKLFF.

The V and J genes are TRBV2 and TRBJ2-2; D uncertain. Looked up from germline, CDR1 is SNHLY and CDR2 is FYNNEI. V gave up 2 bases and J gave up 6 bases, with 4 bases separating them. This CDR3 has 12 amino acids. Here the CDR3 DNA reads TGTGCCAGCAGTGAACTCTCCGGGGAGCTGTTTTTT. Protein: CASSELSGELFF. Using reference TRBV2 and TRBJ2-2 for the parts outside the CDR3, the full variable domain is EPEVTQTPSHQVTQMGQEVILRCVPISNHLYFYWYRQILGQKVEFLVSFYNNEISEKSEIFDDQFSVERPDGSNFTLKIRSTKLEDSAMYFCASSELSGELFFGEGSRLTVL.

The chain carries TRBV7-3 and TRBJ2-5; possibly TRBD2 for D (5 bases). CDR1 is SGHTA and CDR2 is FQGTGA in the germline V gene. The V gene lost 2 bases and the J gene lost 0 bases, with 13 bases spanning the gap. The CDR3 totals 16 residues. This chain's CDR3 is CASSLVPSLDQETQYF. The CDR3 bases are TGTGCCAGCAGCTTAGTTCCTAGCCTAGACCAAGAGACCCAGTACTTC.